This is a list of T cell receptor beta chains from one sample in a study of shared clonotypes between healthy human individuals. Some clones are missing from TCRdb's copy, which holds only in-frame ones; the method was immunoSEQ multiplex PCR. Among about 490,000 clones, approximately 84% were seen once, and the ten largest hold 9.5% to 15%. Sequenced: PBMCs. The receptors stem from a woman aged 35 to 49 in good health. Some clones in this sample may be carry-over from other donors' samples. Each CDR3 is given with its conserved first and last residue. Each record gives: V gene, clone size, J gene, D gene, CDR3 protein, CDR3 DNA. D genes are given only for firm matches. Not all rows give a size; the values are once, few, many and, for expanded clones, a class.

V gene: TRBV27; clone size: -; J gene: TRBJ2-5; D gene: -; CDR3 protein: CASRPRWGRNETQYF; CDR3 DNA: TGTGCCAGCAGACCCCGATGGGGACGGAATGAGACCCAGTACTTC
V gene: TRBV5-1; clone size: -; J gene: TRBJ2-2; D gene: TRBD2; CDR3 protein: CASSRSGSKTGELFF; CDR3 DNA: TGCGCCAGCAGTCGCAGCGGGAGTAAGACCGGGGAGCTGTTTTTT
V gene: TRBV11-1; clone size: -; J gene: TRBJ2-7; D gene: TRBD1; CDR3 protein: CASSLRTGDGEQYF; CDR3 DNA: TGTGCCAGCAGCCTCAGGACAGGGGACGGCGAGCAGTACTTC
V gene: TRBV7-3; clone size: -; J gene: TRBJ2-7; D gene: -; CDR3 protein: CASSLTGGIGYEQYF; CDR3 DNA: TGTGCCAGCAGCCTAACGGGCGGGATCGGGTACGAGCAGTACTTC
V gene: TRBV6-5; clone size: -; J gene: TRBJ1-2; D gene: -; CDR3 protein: CASSFTHLGQNYGYTF; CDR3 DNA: TGTGCCAGCAGTTTCACACACCTTGGACAGAACTATGGCTACACCTTC
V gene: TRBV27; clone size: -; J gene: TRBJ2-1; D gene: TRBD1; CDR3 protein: CASLTTGTGSYEQFF; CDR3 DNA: TGTGCCAGCCTCACTACCGGGACAGGGTCCTATGAGCAGTTCTTC
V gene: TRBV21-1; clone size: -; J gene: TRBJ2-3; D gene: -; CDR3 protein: CASGERESSTDTQYF; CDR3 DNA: TGTGCCAGCGGCGAACGGGAGTCATCCACAGATACGCAGTATTTT
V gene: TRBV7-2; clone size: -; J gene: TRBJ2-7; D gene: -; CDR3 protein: CASSSTPEQYF; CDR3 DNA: TGTGCCAGCAGCTCTACCCCCGAGCAGTACTTC
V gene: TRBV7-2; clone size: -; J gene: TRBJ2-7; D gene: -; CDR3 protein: CASSLAQGSQYEQYF; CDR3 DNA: TGTGCCAGCAGCTTAGCGCAGGGCAGCCAGTACGAGCAGTACTTC
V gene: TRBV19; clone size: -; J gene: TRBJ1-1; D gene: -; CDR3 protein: CASSSPGAGTEAFF; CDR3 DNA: TGTGCCAGTAGTTCGCCGGGGGCGGGTACTGAAGCTTTCTTT
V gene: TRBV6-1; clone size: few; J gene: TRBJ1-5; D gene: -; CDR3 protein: CASKGRGQPQHF; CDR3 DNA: TGTGCCAGCAAGGGCAGGGGACAGCCCCAGCATTTT
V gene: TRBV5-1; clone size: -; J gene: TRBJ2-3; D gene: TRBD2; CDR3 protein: CASSQGETSGRTDTQYF; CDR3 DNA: TGCGCCAGCAGCCAAGGAGAGACTAGCGGGAGGACAGATACGCAGTATTTT
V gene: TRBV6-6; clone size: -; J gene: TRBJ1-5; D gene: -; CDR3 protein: CASSSTSSNQPQHF; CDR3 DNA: TGTGCCAGCAGTAGCACCAGTAGCAATCAGCCCCAGCATTTT
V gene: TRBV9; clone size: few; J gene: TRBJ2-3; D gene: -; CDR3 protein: CASSVGATSTDTQYF; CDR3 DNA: TGTGCCAGCAGCGTCGGGGCTACTAGCACAGATACGCAGTATTTT
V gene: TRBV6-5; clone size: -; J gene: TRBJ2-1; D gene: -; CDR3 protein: CASSSRLVGVEQFF; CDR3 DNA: TGTGCCAGCAGTTCCAGACTAGTCGGTGTTGAGCAGTTCTTC
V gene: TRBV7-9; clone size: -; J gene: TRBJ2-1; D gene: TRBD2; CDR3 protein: CASSPGLADYNEQFF; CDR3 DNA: TGTGCCAGCAGCCCCGGACTAGCGGATTACAATGAGCAGTTCTTC
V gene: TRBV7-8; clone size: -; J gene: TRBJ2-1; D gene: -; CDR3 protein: CASSSQMLPYNEQFF; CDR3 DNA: TGTGCCAGCAGCTCCCAAATGTTGCCCTACAATGAGCAGTTCTTC
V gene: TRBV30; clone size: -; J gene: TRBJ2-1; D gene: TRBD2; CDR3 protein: CAWSVAGGGRYNEQFF; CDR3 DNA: TGTGCCTGGAGTGTAGCGGGTGGCGGGAGGTACAATGAGCAGTTCTTC
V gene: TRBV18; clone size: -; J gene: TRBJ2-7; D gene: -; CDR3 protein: CASSPGADTYEQYF; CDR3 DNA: TGTGCCAGCTCACCAGGGGCGGACACCTACGAGCAGTACTTC
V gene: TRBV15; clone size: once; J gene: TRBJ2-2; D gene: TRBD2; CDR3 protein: CATSRDPLGASGSPHGELFF; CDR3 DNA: TGTGCCACCAGCAGAGATCCGTTGGGGGCTAGCGGGAGTCCCCACGGGGAGCTGTTTTTT
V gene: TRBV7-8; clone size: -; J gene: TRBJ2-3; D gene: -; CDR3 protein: CASSLIWPYRNTDTQYF; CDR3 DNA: TGTGCCAGCAGCTTAATCTGGCCTTACCGGAATACAGATACGCAGTATTTT
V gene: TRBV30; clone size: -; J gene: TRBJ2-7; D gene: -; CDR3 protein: CAWSVLKGQRAYEQYF; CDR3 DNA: TGTGCCTGGAGTGTACTGAAGGGGCAGAGGGCCTACGAGCAGTACTTC
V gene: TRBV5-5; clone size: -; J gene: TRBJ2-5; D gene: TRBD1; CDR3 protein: CASSPRTGGETQYF; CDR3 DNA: TGTGCCAGCAGCCCTCGGACAGGGGGAGAGACCCAGTACTTC
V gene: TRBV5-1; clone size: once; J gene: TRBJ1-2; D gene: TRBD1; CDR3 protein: CASSQDRAMFRYGYTF; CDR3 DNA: TGCGCCAGCAGCCAGGACAGGGCAATGTTCCGCTATGGCTACACCTTC
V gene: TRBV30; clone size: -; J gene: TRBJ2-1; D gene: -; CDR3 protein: CAWSVGRRHPYNEQFF; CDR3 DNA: TGTGCCTGGAGTGTAGGCCGCCGACACCCCTACAATGAGCAGTTCTTC
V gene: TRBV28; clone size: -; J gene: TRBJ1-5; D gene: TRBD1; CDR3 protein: CASTRAGQVNQPQHF; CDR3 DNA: TGTGCCAGCACAAGGGCGGGACAGGTCAATCAGCCCCAGCATTTT
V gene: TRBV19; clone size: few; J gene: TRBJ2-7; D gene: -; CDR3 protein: CASSSGALQYF; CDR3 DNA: TGTGCCAGTAGTTCGGGGGCGTTGCAGTACTTC
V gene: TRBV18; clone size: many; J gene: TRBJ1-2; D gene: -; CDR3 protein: CASSPRPGDGYTF; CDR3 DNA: TGTGCCAGCTCACCACGCCCTGGGGACGGCTACACCTTC
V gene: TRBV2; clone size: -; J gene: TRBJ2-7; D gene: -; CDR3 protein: CASSVGRAYEQYF; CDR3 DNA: TGTGCCAGCAGTGTCGGCAGGGCCTACGAGCAGTACTTC
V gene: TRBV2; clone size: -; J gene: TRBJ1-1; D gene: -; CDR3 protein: CASSELGVERSTEAFF; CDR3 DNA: TGTGCCAGCAGTGAATTAGGGGTAGAGAGGAGCACTGAGGCTTTCTTT
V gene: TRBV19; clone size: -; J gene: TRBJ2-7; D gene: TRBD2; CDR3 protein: CASSIHLPAGAYEQYF; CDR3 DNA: TGTGCCAGTAGTATACACCTCCCGGCGGGAGCCTACGAGCAGTACTTC
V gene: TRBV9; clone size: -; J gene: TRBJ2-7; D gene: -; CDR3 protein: CASSVEEGREQYF; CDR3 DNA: TGTGCCAGCAGCGTGGAGGAGGGCCGCGAGCAGTACTTC
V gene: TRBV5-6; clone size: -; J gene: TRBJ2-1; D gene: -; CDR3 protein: CASSLGLGSHEQFF; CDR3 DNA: TGTGCCAGCAGCTTGGGTCTAGGATCGCATGAGCAGTTCTTC
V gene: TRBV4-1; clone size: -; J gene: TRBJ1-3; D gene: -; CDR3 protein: CASSAGQFSGNTIYF; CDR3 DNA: TGCGCCAGCAGCGCAGGACAGTTCTCTGGAAACACCATATATTTT
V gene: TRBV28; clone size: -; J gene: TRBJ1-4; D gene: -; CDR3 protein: CASSWGGHNEKLFF; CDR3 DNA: TGTGCCAGCAGCTGGGGTGGGCACAATGAAAAACTGTTTTTT
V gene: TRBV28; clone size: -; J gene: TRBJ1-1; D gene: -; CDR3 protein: CASRVGGTEAFF; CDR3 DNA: TGTGCCAGCAGGGTAGGGGGGACTGAAGCTTTCTTT
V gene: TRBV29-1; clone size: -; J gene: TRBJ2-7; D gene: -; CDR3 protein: CSVELRNYEQYF; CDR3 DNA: TGCAGCGTTGAACTAAGGAACTACGAGCAGTACTTC
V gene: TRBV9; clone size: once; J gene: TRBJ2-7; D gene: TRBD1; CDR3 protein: CASSATGDPYEQYF; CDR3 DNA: TGTGCCAGCAGCGCGACAGGGGATCCCTACGAGCAGTACTTC
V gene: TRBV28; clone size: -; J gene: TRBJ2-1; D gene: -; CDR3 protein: CASTLDRNGRQFF; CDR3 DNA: TGTGCCAGCACCCTAGACAGGAATGGTCGGCAGTTCTTC
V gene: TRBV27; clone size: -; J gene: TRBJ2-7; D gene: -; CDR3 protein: CASSYGGGALGEQYF; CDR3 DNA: TGTGCCAGCAGTTACGGAGGGGGCGCCTTGGGGGAGCAGTACTTC
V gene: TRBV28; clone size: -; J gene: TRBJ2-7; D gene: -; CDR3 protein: CASSLDNGPIQYF; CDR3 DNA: TGTGCCAGCAGTTTAGACAACGGACCGATACAGTACTTC
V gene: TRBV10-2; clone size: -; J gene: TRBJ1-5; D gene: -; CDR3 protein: CASSEWQQPQHF; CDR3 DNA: TGCGCCAGCAGTGAGTGGCAACAGCCCCAGCATTTT
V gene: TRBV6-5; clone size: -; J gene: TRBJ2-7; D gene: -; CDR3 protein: CASSPSSEGSYEQYF; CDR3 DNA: TGTGCCAGCAGTCCCTCTAGCGAAGGATCCTACGAGCAGTACTTC
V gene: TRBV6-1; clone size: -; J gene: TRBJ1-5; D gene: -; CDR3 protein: CASSEGRVFQPQHF; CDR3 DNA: TGTGCCAGCAGTGAGGGGAGGGTATTCCAGCCCCAGCATTTT
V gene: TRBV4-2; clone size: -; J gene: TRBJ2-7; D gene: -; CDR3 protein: CASSQDRDPRTDEQYF; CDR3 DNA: TGTGCCAGCAGCCAAGATCGAGACCCCCGAACCGACGAGCAGTACTTC
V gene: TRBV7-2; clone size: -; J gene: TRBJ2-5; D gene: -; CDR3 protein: CASRTTSQETQYF; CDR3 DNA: TGTGCCAGCAGGACGACTAGCCAAGAGACCCAGTACTTC
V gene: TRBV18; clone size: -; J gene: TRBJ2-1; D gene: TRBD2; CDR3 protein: CASSPGGDSDNEQFF; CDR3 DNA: TGTGCCAGCTCACCAGGGGGGGATTCTGACAATGAGCAGTTCTTC
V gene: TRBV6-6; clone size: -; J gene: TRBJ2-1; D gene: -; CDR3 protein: CATQRITWDEQFF; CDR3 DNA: TGTGCCACCCAGCGCATTACTTGGGATGAGCAGTTCTTC
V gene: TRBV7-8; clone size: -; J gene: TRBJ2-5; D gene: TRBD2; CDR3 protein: CASRGGMGETQYF; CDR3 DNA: TGTGCCAGCAGGGGGGGGATGGGAGAGACCCAGTACTTC
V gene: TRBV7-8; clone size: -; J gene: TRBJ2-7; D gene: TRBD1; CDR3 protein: CASSSRTGLAEQYF; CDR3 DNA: TGTGCCAGCAGCTCCCGGACAGGGTTGGCCGAGCAGTACTTC
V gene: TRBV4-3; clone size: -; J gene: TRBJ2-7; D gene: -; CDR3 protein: CASSHGRGYEQYF; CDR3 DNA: TGCGCCAGCAGCCACGGCAGGGGCTACGAGCAGTACTTC
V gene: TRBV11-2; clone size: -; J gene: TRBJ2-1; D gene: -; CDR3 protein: CASSLVSRRYEQFF; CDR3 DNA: TGTGCCAGCAGCTTAGTCAGCAGGAGATATGAGCAGTTCTTC
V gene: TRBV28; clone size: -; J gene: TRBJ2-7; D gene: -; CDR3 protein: CASSLMPRRSAYEQYF; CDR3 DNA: TGTGCCAGCAGCCTTATGCCGCGACGGTCGGCCTACGAGCAGTACTTC
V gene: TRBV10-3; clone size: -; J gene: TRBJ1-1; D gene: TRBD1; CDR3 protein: CAISTGGTEAFF; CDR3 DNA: TGTGCCATCAGTACAGGGGGCACTGAAGCTTTCTTT
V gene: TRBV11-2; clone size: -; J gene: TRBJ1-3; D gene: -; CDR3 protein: CASSLDRAGNTIYF; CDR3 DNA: TGTGCCAGCAGCTTAGACAGGGCTGGAAACACCATATATTTT